This TCR beta chain was identified during a study of cytotoxic CD8 clonotypes in ibrutinib-treated CLL. Study context: Complete response was seen in 2 patients and partial in 24; roughly twelve progressed and roughly 14 stayed remitted after a median approximately 70 months. The study recorded mean values of around 250,000 productive templates and 94,082 productive rearrangements per sample.

TCRdb's copy holds only in-frame clones and misses some; the assay was immunoSEQ multiplex PCR. The table records about 14,000 clones, 55% to 65% of them present only once. General study points: Baseline values of clonality outstripped age-matched healthy donors and followed circulating CD8+ T-cell counts. Sustained-remission and progressing patients had different sampling times.

This clone is judged large. Its antigen is unidentified. The CDR3 has 15 residues. Germline values: CDR1 ENHRY, CDR2 SYGVKD. Trimming removed 6 bases from V and 8 bases from J; junction bases left unmatched: 11. This rearrangement joins TRBV10-3 to TRBJ1-2, with 11 bases that match TRBD1. The receptor was derived from a human donor with chronic lymphocytic leukemia. The sequencing here drew on PBMCs, taken before ibrutinib treatment. The CDR3 reads CAIRVTGTGGNGYTF. CDR3 in DNA: TGTGCCATCAGGGTAACCGGGACAGGGGGTAACGGCTACACCTTC.